These T cell receptor beta chains were read from a single sample in a study of radiotherapy plus CTLA-4 blockade in lung cancer. The assay was immunoSEQ multiplex PCR, and TCRdb's table has in-frame clones only and misses some. The sample has 80,000 or so clones, under 80% seen once. The input for sequencing was peripheral blood, taken from a patient treated with radiotherapy plus ipilimumab. These receptors all stem from a human donor with non-small cell lung cancer who had a partial response to radiotherapy plus ipilimumab. Some clones in this sample may be carry-over from other donors' samples. Both conserved end residues are part of each CDR3. D genes are given only for firm matches. Rows may omit the clone size; those that give it use once, few, many or a size class.

V gene	D gene	clone size	J gene	CDR3 DNA	CDR3 protein
TRBV7-9	TRBD1	.	TRBJ1-2	TGTGCCAGCAGCTCGACAGGGGGTTTTATCTCCTTC	CASSSTGGFISF
TRBV5-1	.	.	TRBJ2-5	TGCGCCAGCAGCCTAACGGGGAGACAACAAGAGACCCAGTACTTC	CASSLTGRQQETQYF
TRBV27	.	.	TRBJ2-7	TGTGCCAGCAGTTTATCGCTCGGGTTCGAGCAGTACTTC	CASSLSLGFEQYF
TRBV28	TRBD2	once	TRBJ2-2	TGTGCCAGCAGTCTCGGGGGGGCGAGGATCCGGGAGCTGTTTTTT	CASSLGGARIRELFF
TRBV7-2	.	.	TRBJ2-5	TGTGCCAGCAGCTTAGGTCCCGGGATGCAAGAGACCCAGTACTTC	CASSLGPGMQETQYF
TRBV19	.	once	TRBJ2-3	TGTGCCAGTAGTACCAGAAAACAGACAGGAATCACAGATACGCAGTATTTT	CASSTRKQTGITDTQYF
TRBV9	.	once	TRBJ2-3	TGTGCCAGCAGCCGGAGAGGAGGGAATCCACAGACAGATACGCAGTATTTT	CASSRRGGNPQTDTQYF
TRBV18	TRBD2	.	TRBJ2-5	TGTGCCAGCTCAAGCGGGGGCCAAGAGACCCAGTACTTC	CASSSGGQETQYF
TRBV5-6	TRBD1	few	TRBJ1-2	TGTGCCAGCAGCTTACAGGGGAACTTGGACTATGGCTACACCTTC	CASSLQGNLDYGYTF
TRBV7-2	TRBD1	.	TRBJ2-3	TGTGCCAGCAGCTTATCACAGGGGGCCACAGATACGCAGTATTTT	CASSLSQGATDTQYF
TRBV12-5	.	.	TRBJ1-2	TGTGCTAGTGGTTTTAGATCCGGAGGGACGAGCTATGGCTACACCTTC	CASGFRSGGTSYGYTF
TRBV2	.	.	TRBJ2-3	TGTGCCAGCAGTGAGGTAGCTCGGTCCACAGATACGCAGTATTTT	CASSEVARSTDTQYF
TRBV2	TRBD1	.	TRBJ1-2	TGTGCCAGCAGTGAAAGAAGGGGGCAAGACTATGGCTACACCTTC	CASSERRGQDYGYTF
TRBV7-6	TRBD1	once	TRBJ1-6	TGTGCCAGCAGCCGTGTCTCCGGACAGGGAAGTAATTCACCCCTCCACTTT	CASSRVSGQGSNSPLHF
TRBV5-6	.	.	TRBJ1-6	TGTGCCAGCAGCTTTTCAGGGGACGCCTATAATTCACCCCTCCACTTT	CASSFSGDAYNSPLHF
TRBV6-5	.	few	TRBJ1-6	TGTGCCAGCAGTTACTCGACACCGAGAAATTCACCCCTCCACTTT	CASSYSTPRNSPLHF
TRBV4-3	.	.	TRBJ1-4	TGCGCCAGCAGCCAAGAAGGGTACAGGAATAATGAAAAACTGTTTTTT	CASSQEGYRNNEKLFF